The 18 T cell receptor beta chains given below trace back to one sample, sequenced in a study of siplizumab effects on memory and regulatory T cells. Profiled with immunoSEQ multiplex PCR; TCRdb holds only in-frame clones, not every one. The table has around 72,000 clones, about 89% seen once. Sequencing was done on a sample of CD8+ T cells sorted from blood. Receptors were obtained from a human donor in good health.

This clone was observed a few times. This chain uses TRBV5-6 with TRBJ1-2; D remains unclear. This CDR3 is built from 14 residues. Trimming took 0 bases from V and 5 from J, leaving 11 bases between them. Germline CDR1 SGHDT, CDR2 YYEEEE. The CDR3 protein is CASSLVEGVYGYTF. The CDR3 region has the DNA TGTGCCAGCAGCTTGGTGGAGGGAGTTTATGGCTACACCTTC.

This chain's CDR3 is CAISRTATYEQYF. CDR3 nucleotides: TGTGCCATCAGTCGGACAGCGACCTACGAGCAGTACTTC. This chain links TRBV10-3 with TRBJ2-7; D may be TRBD1 (6 bases). The germline CDR1 and CDR2 sequences are ENHRY and SYGVKD. The CDR3 is 13 residues long. The V gene lost 5 bases and the J gene lost 2 bases, with 10 bases spanning the gap.

The gene calls are TRBV27 and TRBJ1-4; D unresolved. The CDR3 sequence is 16 residues long. V lost 6 bases and J lost 0, with 14 bases in between. Germline CDR1 and CDR2: MNHEY and SMNVEV (reference sequence). The CDR3 DNA follows: TGTGCCAGCAGCCCAGAGATGTTTCCAACTAATGAAAAACTGTTTTTT. Amino acids: CASSPEMFPTNEKLFF.

The chain carries TRBV18 and TRBJ2-2; possible D gene TRBD2, 5 bases. The CDR3 is 11 residues long. Looked up from germline, CDR1 is KGHSH and CDR2 is LQKENI. Trimming removed 10 bases at V and 3 bases at J, with 6 bases between. The CDR3 loop reads CANGDTGELFF. In DNA form, the CDR3 reads TGTGCCAACGGGGACACCGGGGAGCTGTTTTTT.

This clone turned up a few times. The rearrangement uses TRBV29-1 and TRBJ2-1, with TRBD2 identical over 8 bases. V lost 4 bases to trimming and J lost 4 bases; unmatched junction nucleotides: 3. Per the germline V gene, CDR1 is SQVTM and CDR2 is ANQGSEA. This CDR3 comprises 13 residues. The CDR3, as DNA: TGCAGCGTTGGGTTAGCGGGATACAATGAGCAGTTCTTC. Its protein is CSVGLAGYNEQFF.

The chain uses TRBV5-5 and TRBJ2-7, with TRBD2 as a possible D gene (5 bases). Trimming cost V 3 bases and J 2 bases, with 15 bases left between them. The CDR3 runs 15 residues. Germline lookup yields CDR1 SGHKS and CDR2 YYEKEE (reference sequence). The CDR3 region is CASSSGPTGAYEQYF. CDR3 nucleotides: TGTGCCAGCAGCTCCGGGCCCACCGGGGCCTACGAGCAGTACTTC.

V and J are TRBV6-4 and TRBJ2-3, with 7 bases matching TRBD2. Germline V lookup: CDR1 MRHNA, CDR2 SNTAGT. The junction had 9 bases not matched to a gene; V was cut back by 5 bases and J by 4 bases. The CDR3 covers 15 residues. The CDR3 DNA reads as TGTGCCAGCAGTCTTCGGGGGGACGGTGCAGATACGCAGTATTTT. Residues: CASSLRGDGADTQYF.

This clone was picked up a small number of times. The V gene is TRBV27, the J gene TRBJ1-1, with 9 positions matching TRBD1. V was clipped by 4 bases and J by 4 bases; unmatched bases: 7. This CDR3 comprises 15 residues. CDR1 and CDR2 (germline): MNHEY, SMNVEV (reference sequence). The CDR3 DNA sequence: TGTGCCAGCAGTTCCCTTACAGGGGGCGGCACTGAAGCTTTCTTT. This gives the protein CASSSLTGGGTEAFF.

The chain links TRBV6-4 to TRBJ1-1, with a weak D call TRBD1 (5 bases). Per germline, CDR1 MRHNA and CDR2 SNTAGT. The CDR3 is made up of 14 amino acids. V gave up 6 bases and J gave up 0 bases, with 11 bases separating them. The CDR3 nucleotides are TGTGCCAGCAGGACGACAGCCATGAACACTGAAGCTTTCTTT. Amino acids: CASRTTAMNTEAFF.

CDR3: CASSQGPTGGETQYF. The CDR3 DNA sequence: TGTGCCAGCTCACAGGGCCCGACAGGGGGAGAGACCCAGTACTTC. The V gene is TRBV18, the J gene TRBJ2-5; 9 positions match TRBD1. Germline V gene data show CDR1 as KGHSH and CDR2 as LQKENI. V shed 4 bases, J shed 4 bases, and the junction held 7 bases outside the gene matches. The CDR3 spans 15 residues.

The V call is TRBV14, the J call TRBJ2-1; D is ambiguous. V dropped 3 bases and J dropped 8 bases, with 5 bases sitting between them. The CDR3 totals 11 residues. CDR1 is SGHDN and CDR2 is FVKESK in the germline V gene. Here the CDR3 reads CASSQSHEQFF. As DNA, the CDR3 is TGTGCCAGCAGCCAGTCCCATGAGCAGTTCTTC.

The chain couples TRBV28 to TRBJ2-7, with D unresolved. This CDR3 is built from 12 residues. Germline CDR1 reads MDHEN; CDR2 reads SYDVKM. Trimming took off 3 bases at V and 4 bases at J, with 7 bases between the two ends. CDR3 DNA: TGTGCCAGCAGTTTTGGTTTATACGAGCAGTACTTC. Amino acids: CASSFGLYEQYF.

This chain uses TRBV9 with TRBJ2-2, with D unresolved. V was clipped by 3 bases and J by 2 bases, with 8 bases between them. This CDR3 is 14 amino acids long. CDR1 is SGDLS and CDR2 is YYNGEE in the germline V gene. CDR3 coding DNA: TGTGCCAGCAGCGCCGATCTCAACACCGGGGAGCTGTTTTTT. Its protein is CASSADLNTGELFF.

V usage is TRBV29-1 and J usage is TRBJ1-1; D is unclear. The germline V gene has CDR1 SQVTM and CDR2 ANQGSEA. The length of the CDR3 is 11 residues. Trimming left V 5 bases short and J 6 bases short, with 10 bases between. The CDR3 DNA reads as TGCAGCGTTCTCCCTTTATCTGAAGCTTTCTTT. Translated: CSVLPLSEAFF. Complete variable domain (other parts from reference TRBV29-1 and TRBJ1-1): SAVISQKPSRDICQRGTSLTIQCQVDSQVTMMFWYRQQPGQSLTLIATANQGSEATYESGFVIDKFPISRPNLTFSTLTVSNMSPEDSSIYLCSVLPLSEAFFGQGTRLTVV.

The chain uses TRBV5-4 and TRBJ2-7, with D unresolved. V lost 2 bases, J lost 2 bases, and 14 bases lay in between. The CDR3 is 15 amino acids. In germline, CDR1 is SGHNT, CDR2 YYREEE (reference sequence). The CDR3 DNA sequence: TGTGCCAGCAGCTTTGCAGTATTGGGCCCCTACGAGCAGTACTTC. Its translation is CASSFAVLGPYEQYF.

This chain links TRBV5-6 with TRBJ2-5, with 7 positions matching TRBD1. The DNA end is a closer match to TRBJ2-7, so the J assignment may be wrong. The length of the CDR3 is 14 residues. The V gene's germline CDR1 is SGHDT and CDR2 YYEEEE. The chain's CDR3 is CASSPTGTAYEQYF. The CDR3 DNA is TGTGCCAGCAGCCCGACAGGGACCGCCTACGAGCAGTACTTC.

This chain uses TRBV19 with TRBJ2-1, with 10 bases fitting TRBD2. V gave up 3 bases and J gave up 7 bases; unmatched junction bases: 9. The CDR3 contains 16 residues. Germline V gene lookup returns CDR1 LNHDA and CDR2 SQIVND (reference sequence). This CDR3 reads CASSIWVAGGSNEQFF. The CDR3 DNA is TGTGCCAGTAGTATTTGGGTAGCGGGGGGTTCTAATGAGCAGTTCTTC.

The rearrangement joins TRBV5-1 to TRBJ2-1; 11 bases agree with TRBD2. After removal of 0 bases from V and 8 bases from J, the junction contained 4 bases not matched to a gene. In germline, CDR1 is SGHRS, CDR2 YFSETQ. This CDR3 is 15 amino acids long. CDR3 residues: CASSLELAGVYEQFF. CDR3 coding DNA: TGCGCCAGCAGCTTGGAACTAGCGGGAGTATATGAGCAGTTCTTC.